This TCR beta chain was identified during a study of shared clonotypes between healthy human individuals. Study-level points and caveats: Donor scarcity curtailed the genetic and exposure-history diversity represented herein.

V was clipped by 5 bases and J by 7 bases; unmatched bases: 10. The V gene's germline CDR1 is SGHTA and CDR2 FQGNSA. The CDR3 totals 15 residues. Profiled with immunoSEQ multiplex PCR; TCRdb holds only in-frame clones, not every one. The table records around 2.3 million clones, nearly 97% of them present only once. As regards this clone: Its antigen is unknown.

The TCR originated in a man aged 18 to 29 in good health. The sample comprised naive CD4+ T cells sorted from blood. The subset denotes: CD45RA+ positively selected. V usage is TRBV7-2 and J usage is TRBJ2-2; 7 bases agree with TRBD2. The CDR3 DNA follows: TGTGCCAGCAGCCGCGTTTTGCCGGGAGGCGGGGAGCTGTTTTTT. It is translated as CASSRVLPGGGELFF.